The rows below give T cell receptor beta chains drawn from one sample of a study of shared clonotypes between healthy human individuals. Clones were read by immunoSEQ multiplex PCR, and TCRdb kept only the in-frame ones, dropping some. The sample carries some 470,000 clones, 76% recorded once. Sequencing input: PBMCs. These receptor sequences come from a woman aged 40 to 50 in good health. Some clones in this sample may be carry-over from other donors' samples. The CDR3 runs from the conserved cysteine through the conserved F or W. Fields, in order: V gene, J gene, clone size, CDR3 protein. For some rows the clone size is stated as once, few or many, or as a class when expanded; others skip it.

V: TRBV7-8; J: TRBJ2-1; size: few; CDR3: CASSLAQTGLVTREQFF
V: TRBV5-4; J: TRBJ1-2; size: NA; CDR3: CASSLGQGQRYGGYTF
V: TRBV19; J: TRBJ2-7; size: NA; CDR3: CASSTGQGAKQQYF
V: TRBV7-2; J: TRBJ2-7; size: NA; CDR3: CASSRDSAVREQYF
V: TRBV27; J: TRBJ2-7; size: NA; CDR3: CASSPRGTGSYEQYF
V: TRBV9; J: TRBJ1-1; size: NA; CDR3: CASSVNLRDIRNTEAFF
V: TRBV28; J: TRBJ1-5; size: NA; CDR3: CASRSDRGFPQHF
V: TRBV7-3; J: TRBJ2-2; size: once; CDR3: CASSSLAWTGPPPNTGELFF
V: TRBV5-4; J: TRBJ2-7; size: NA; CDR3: CASSLGGTHLYEQYF
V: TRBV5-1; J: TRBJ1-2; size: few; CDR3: CASKPGGDYGYTF
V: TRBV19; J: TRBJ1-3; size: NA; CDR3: CASSMKNGWNTIYF
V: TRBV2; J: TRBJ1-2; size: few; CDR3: CASRGNYGYTF